The 20 T cell receptor beta chains below were found in one sample sequenced in a study of post-analysis software for immune sequencing data (dated by TCRdb to about 2015). The study at large found these results: Roughly 5 TRBV segments, including TRBV5-6, TRBV5-1 and TRBV20-1, were significantly more frequent in patients than controls.

These receptors lack a known antigen. Libraries were made using PCR. Sequencer: Illumina HiSeq 2500. To reduce PCR and sequencing biases, unique molecular identifiers were built into the TCR beta cDNA libraries. The public reads were quality trimmed at Q25 with fastp and then assembled into clones with MiXCR by TCRdb, keeping productive beta chains. Each CDR3 protein gets just one entry, which takes the most common genes and DNA from the rows behind it. This sample holds more than 350,000 distinct CDR3 sequences; over 30% were observed only once. Of the sample, around 8% is held by the ten largest clones. The specimen sequenced was blood. These receptors were collected from a girl aged 2 to 10 with multiple sclerosis.

The V and J genes are TRBV20-1 and TRBJ1-4; D call uncertain. CDR3 length: 12 residues. CDR1 is DFQATT, CDR2 SNEGSKA, per germline (reference sequence). Trimming took off 0 bases at V and 6 bases at J, with 5 bases between the two ends. CDR3 region: CSARDLYEKLFF. The CDR3 region has the DNA TGCAGTGCTAGAGATCTCTATGAAAAACTGTTTTTT.

The chain couples TRBV7-9 to TRBJ1-2, with a possible D match to TRBD1 (5 bases). This CDR3 region has 15 residues. The germline V gene encodes CDR1 SEHNR and CDR2 FQNEAQ (reference sequence). Trimming removed 5 bases from V and 1 base from J, with 14 bases in between. The CDR3 DNA reads as TGTGCCAGCAGCATTGGGACGGAAAGTAACTATGGCTACACCTTC. Its protein is CASSIGTESNYGYTF.

The rearrangement uses TRBV11-2 and TRBJ2-7; TRBD1 matches 10 bases. CDR1 and CDR2 (germline): SGHAT, FQNNGV. The CDR3 spans 16 residues. Trimming removed 1 base from V and 3 bases from J; junction bases left unmatched: 6. The CDR3 protein is CASSLGLGDRGYEQYF. In DNA, the CDR3 is TGTGCCAGCAGCTTAGGGTTGGGGGACAGGGGCTACGAGCAGTACTTC.

The count of this clonotype is one. This rearrangement joins TRBV29-1 to TRBJ2-4; D remains ambiguous. CDR3 length: 12 residues. Per germline, CDR1 SQVTM and CDR2 ANQGSEA. V shed 5 bases and J shed 5 bases, with 10 bases lying between them. The CDR3 sequence is CSVLRSQNIQYF. For the CDR3, the DNA is TGCAGCGTTCTCAGGAGTCAAAACATTCAGTACTTC.

J is TRBJ2-1 and V is TRBV6-1; TRBD2 agrees at 11 bases. CDR3 length: 15 amino acids. V was pared by 7 bases and J by 4 bases, with 6 bases of the junction left unmatched. The germline gives CDR1 MNHNS, CDR2 SASEGT. The CDR3 region has the DNA TGTGCCAGCATCCCTGGACTAGCGGGTTACAATGAGCAGTTCTTC. This encodes CASIPGLAGYNEQFF.

This chain connects TRBV18 to TRBJ2-7, with TRBD1 matching 7 bases. V shed 4 bases, J shed 4 bases, and the junction held 10 bases outside the gene matches. Per germline, CDR1 KGHSH and CDR2 LQKENI. This CDR3 comprises 15 residues. The CDR3 DNA sequence: TGTGCCAGCTCACTAGGACAGGAGGTCTGGTACGAGCAGTACTTC. Translation gives CASSLGQEVWYEQYF.

There are a few counts of this clonotype. The CDR3 sequence is CSVELPSGYGRETQYF. The CDR3 nucleotides read TGCAGCGTTGAATTGCCTAGCGGGTACGGGAGAGAGACCCAGTACTTC. The V and J genes are TRBV29-1 and TRBJ2-5, with 8 bases that match TRBD2. The germline V gene encodes CDR1 SQVTM and CDR2 ANQGSEA. This CDR3 has 16 residues. Trimming removed 2 bases from V and 4 bases from J; junction bases left unmatched: 12.

The chain employs TRBV20-1 and TRBJ2-7; the match to TRBD2 covers 8 bases. The CDR3 contains 16 residues. Germline trimming cut 0 bases from V and 0 bases from J; bases unmatched to any gene: 7. The germline V gene encodes CDR1 DFQATT and CDR2 SNEGSKA (reference sequence). CDR3 DNA: TGCAGTGCTAGAGAGGTCGGGGGGGGATTCTCCTACGAGCAGTACTTC. Protein product: CSAREVGGGFSYEQYF.

The genes are TRBV6-5 and TRBJ1-1, with D hard to call. Per germline, CDR1 MNHEY and CDR2 SVGAGI. The CDR3 is made up of 14 amino acids. V was shortened by 5 bases and J by 1 base, with 11 bases between the two germline ends. The chain's CDR3 is CASSAPGWNTEAFF. CDR3 sequence (DNA): TGTGCCAGCAGTGCCCCCGGGTGGAACACTGAAGCTTTCTTT.

Remarks on this clonotype: This could be a read error, since a much larger clone is one nucleotide away. This rearrangement joins TRBV15 to TRBJ2-1; D not resolved. Germline-derived CDR1 and CDR2 are LNHNV and YYDKDF (reference sequence). CDR3 length: 16 amino acids. CDR3 residues: CAASRETSITGNEQFF. CDR3 DNA sequence: TGTGCCGCCAGCAGAGAGACGTCAATTACGGGCAATGAGCAGTTCTTC. Complete variable domain (other parts from reference TRBV15 and TRBJ2-1): DAMVIQNPRYQVTQFGKPVTLSCSQTLNHNVMYWYQQKSSQAPKLLFHYYDKDFNNEADTPDNFQSRRPNTSFCFLDIRSPGLGDTAMYLCAASRETSITGNEQFFGPGTRLTVL.

This clonotype turned up a few times. The genes are TRBV14 and TRBJ2-5, with D tentatively TRBD1 (5 bases). There are 16 residues in the CDR3. V was pared by 0 bases and J by 1 base, with 12 bases between. Germline V gene data show CDR1 as SGHDN and CDR2 as FVKESK. The DNA of the CDR3 is TGTGCCAGCAGCCAAGAAAAAAGCAGGGCCCAAGAGACCCAGTACTTC. Protein sequence: CASSQEKSRAQETQYF.

The genes are TRBV7-2 and TRBJ2-3, with D perhaps matching TRBD1 or TRBD2 (5 bases each). The CDR3 covers 15 residues. Deletions cut 5 bases from V and 2 bases from J, with 14 bases between. Germline V gene sequence: CDR1 SGHTA, CDR2 FQGNSA. DNA of the CDR3: TGTGCCAGCAGCAAACCGGGACGGATCACAGATACGCAGTATTTT. Translated, it gives CASSKPGRITDTQYF.

V usage is TRBV9 and J usage is TRBJ2-1, with D tentatively TRBD1 (6 bases). The CDR3 loop spans 15 amino acids. CDR1 SGDLS and CDR2 YYNGEE come from the germline V gene. V was pared by 1 base and J by 5 bases, with 13 bases between. In DNA form, the CDR3 reads TGTGCCAGCAGCGTAAGTTGGGACAACCACAATGAGCAGTTCTTC. Its protein product is CASSVSWDNHNEQFF. The complete variable domain, with remaining parts taken from reference TRBV9 and TRBJ2-1, reads DSGVTQTPKHLITATGQRVTLRCSPRSGDLSVYWYQQSLDQGLQFLIQYYNGEERAKGNILERFSAQQFPDLHSELNLSSLELGDSALYFCASSVSWDNHNEQFFGPGTRLTVL.

This clonotype is a singleton in its sample. In nucleotides, the CDR3 is TGTGCCAGCAGTTTCAGGTCCACCGGGGAGCTGTTTTTT. Protein: CASSFRSTGELFF. The chain is built from TRBV12-3 or TRBV12-4 and TRBJ2-2; D unresolved. Trimming stripped 3 bases from V and 4 bases from J, with 6 bases between. The CDR3 extends over 13 amino acids.

This clonotype was recorded only once. The V and J genes are TRBV12-3 or TRBV12-4 and TRBJ1-2; TRBD1 might be the D (5 bases). CDR3 length equals 14 residues. The V and J ends lost 3 bases and 8 bases respectively, with 16 bases between them. The CDR3 spells CASSFRGPKGGYTF. The DNA for the CDR3 is TGTGCCAGCAGTTTCCGGGGACCCAAGGGGGGCTACACCTTC.

The J gene is TRBJ1-1, the V gene TRBV2, with 8 bases identical to TRBD1. Germline assignment: CDR1 SNHLY and CDR2 FYNNEI. With V trimmed by 6 bases and J by 12 bases, 12 bases remained unmatched. The CDR3 runs 13 residues. CDR3 residues: CASRVDRVLETFF. The CDR3 DNA reads as TGTGCCAGCAGAGTGGACAGGGTATTAGAAACTTTCTTT.

The V and J genes are TRBV4-1 and TRBJ2-5, with 13 bases that match TRBD2. CDR1 and CDR2 from the germline V gene are MGHRA and YSYEKL. The CDR3 consists of 15 residues. J gave up 6 bases and V 5 bases, and 6 bases lay outside the gene matches. CDR3 bases: TGCGCCAGCAGCTTCGGGACTAGCGGGGTGAAGACCCAGTACTTC. Its translation: CASSFGTSGVKTQYF.

The J gene is TRBJ1-4, the V gene TRBV12-3 or TRBV12-4; D is unclear. V was pared by 2 bases and J by 1 base, with 5 bases between. The CDR3 is 14 residues long. The CDR3 DNA sequence: TGTGCCAGCAGTTTACAGTTAACTAATGAAAAACTGTTTTTT. Translating gives CASSLQLTNEKLFF.

This clonotype turned up a few times. The rearrangement links TRBV6-6 to TRBJ1-1, with TRBD1 matching 7 bases. The V gene end was trimmed by 5 bases and the J gene end by 10 bases; junction bases not matched to a gene: 13. In germline, CDR1 is MNHNY, CDR2 SVGAGI (reference sequence). This CDR3 contains 14 residues. The CDR3 nucleotides are TGTGCCAGCAGTCACGAGACAGGGAGGTTCGGAGCTTTCTTT. Translated: CASSHETGRFGAFF.

The CDR3 region has the DNA TGTGCCGTCGAAGGAGGGGGCGCCGGCACAGATACGCAGTATTTT. The encoded protein is CAVEGGGAGTDTQYF. This rearrangement joins TRBV30 to TRBJ2-3, with D perhaps matching TRBD1 (7 bases). CDR1 and CDR2 from the germline V gene are GTSNPN and SVGIG (reference sequence). V was trimmed by 8 bases and J by 1 base, leaving 19 bases between them. The CDR3 has 15 residues.